This TCR beta chain was captured by sequencing in a study of identical twins. Template switching, a step in the protocol, added a universal primer site, and cDNA carried unique molecular identifiers. TCRdb fed the 5' RACE reads into MiXCR, producing one record per CDR3 protein. The repertoire holds a few hundred thousand distinct CDR3 sequences, with about 18% as singletons. Study findings and constraints: The study found excess low generation probability among twin-shared out-of-frame alpha sequences. Clonotypes of the beta chain that were abundant in cord blood carried fewer insertions (memory repertoires showed none). It was cross-sectional statistical analysis, not following the same donors, that the conclusions relied on.

This clonotype occurred a few times. The antigen is not known. The specimen sequenced was naive T cells sorted from blood. The source of this sequence is a man between 45 and 60 years old in good health.

The CDR3 reads CASSGGLGRGTDTQYF. CDR3 DNA sequence: TGCGCCAGCAGCGGGGGGCTCGGGCGGGGCACAGATACGCAGTATTTT. This chain links TRBV5-1 with TRBJ2-3; the D gene could be TRBD1 or TRBD2 (6 bases each). The V end was cut by 4 bases, the J end by 1 base, with 16 bases between. The CDR3 consists of 16 residues. The germline V gene has CDR1 SGHRS and CDR2 YFSETQ.